This T cell receptor beta chain was sequenced during a study of CD8+ T cells in alopecia areata. The trim removed 4 bases at V and 7 bases at J, leaving 5 bases unmatched. The CDR3 runs to 13 residues. Germline CDR1 is SQVTM and CDR2 is ANQGSEA. Reverse transcribed after extraction, RNA yielded cDNA as the sequencing template. Assay: immunoSEQ multiplex PCR; the TCRdb copy retains only in-frame clones and omits some. In the table there are approximately 210,000 clones, approximately 56% of which are singletons. The treatment is: oral pan-JAK inhibitor, 5-10 mg twice daily. The specimen comprised CD4+ T cells sorted from blood, sampled at week 4, from a patient treated with tofacitinib. The clonotype was recovered from a human donor with alopecia areata. This rearrangement joins TRBV29-1 to TRBJ1-5, with 9 bases lining up with TRBD1. The DNA of the CDR3 is TGCAGCGTTGGGGACAGGGAGGGACAGCCCCAGCATTTT. This sequence encodes CSVGDREGQPQHF.